One sample yielded the 23 T cell receptor beta chains listed below, sequenced in a study of tumor and adjacent non-tumor tissue in lung cancer. TCRbeta libraries were built with three rounds of nested PCR, modified from ARM-PCR. TCRdb reprocessed the multiplex PCR reads via MiXCR and lists one record per CDR3 protein. The sample records over 80,000 distinct CDR3 sequences, roughly 80% being singletons. This sample's RNA came from whole unsorted tissue. More than 3 cm separated this lung sample from the edge of the tumor. The sequenced sample consisted of distant non-tumor lung tissue. All receptors come from a man in his sixties with small cell lung cancer.

On this clonotype: One end of the junction does not line up with germline, which may come from a read error. The chain joins TRBV13 to TRBJ1-2, with a possible D match to TRBD1 (5 bases). The CDR3 length is 15 residues. Germline values: CDR1 PRHDT, CDR2 FYEKMQ (reference sequence). The CDR3 loop is CVSSFRVRTMEGYTF. In DNA, the CDR3 is TGTGTCAGCAGCTTTAGGGTCAGGACAATGGAGGGCTACACCTTC.

To note about this clonotype: Lacking the conserved final phenylalanine or tryptophan, this CDR3 likely reflects a read error. The V call is TRBV11-2, the J call TRBJ2-5; TRBD2 is a possible D gene (6 bases). The CDR3 is 13 amino acids. The V gene's germline CDR1 is SGHAT and CDR2 FQNNGV. The CDR3 loop reads CASSSGLGETQYL. CDR3 bases: TGTGCCAGCAGCTCGGGACTTGGGGAGACACAGTACTTA.

As regards this clonotype: At one end the junction does not follow the germline gene, possibly because of a read error. The chain is built from TRBV7-9 and TRBJ2-5; no clear D gene. Per the germline V gene, CDR1 is SEHNR and CDR2 is FQNEAQ (reference sequence). This CDR3 is built from 15 residues. Written as DNA, the CDR3 is TGTGCCAGCAGCCTTAGAACGACAAGACAAGAGACCCAGTATTTC. It specifies CASSLRTTRQETQYF.

About this clonotype itself: At one boundary the junction diverges from the germline segment, which might be a read error. The chain uses TRBV4-2 and TRBJ1-3; D perhaps matches TRBD1 (6 bases). The germline CDR1 and CDR2 sequences are LGHNA and YNFKEQ. This CDR3 has 16 residues. The CDR3 DNA is TGTGCCAGCAGCCAATCCAGGGGATCGTCCGGAAACACCAAATATTTT. Its protein is CASSQSRGSSGNTKYF.

This sequence joins TRBV6-5 and TRBJ2-2, with D unclear. The CDR3 extends over 16 amino acids. Germline V gene sequence: CDR1 MNHEY, CDR2 SVGAGI. V dropped 9 bases and J dropped 5 bases, with 22 bases sitting between them. In DNA, the CDR3 is TGTGCCAGTAGACCCTGGTGGGGTGATTCTACCGGGGAGCTGTTTTTT. Protein product: CASRPWWGDSTGELFF.

On this clonotype itself: Sequence at one end of the junction differs from germline and may be a read error. The chain recombines TRBV5-6 with TRBJ2-3; D may be TRBD2 (6 bases). The CDR3 runs 15 residues. Germline CDR1 is SGHDT and CDR2 is YYEEEE. The CDR3 region is CASRRGPTSTDTHYF. The DNA of the CDR3 is TGTGCTAGCAGGCGGGGACCGACCAGCACAGATACGCACTATTTT.

The chain is built from TRBV11-2 and TRBJ1-2; no clear D. Germline assignment: CDR1 SGHAT and CDR2 FQNNGV. Between the trimmed V and J ends, which lost 0 bases and 4 bases, there was a span of 12 bases. The CDR3 consists of 15 residues. The CDR3 loop is CASSLEHRSVYGYTF. The CDR3, as DNA: TGTGCCAGCAGCTTAGAACACCGCTCCGTCTATGGCTACACCTTC.

Note on this clonotype: One end of the junction does not line up with germline, which may come from a read error. The chain carries TRBV12-5 and TRBJ1-5; D uncertain. Germline CDR1 LGHNT, CDR2 FRNRAP. CDR3 size: 14 residues. The CDR3 nucleotides are TGTGTTAGTGGTCTGGGTCCTGAGGGTCAGTCTCAGCATTTT. Translation gives CVSGLGPEGQSQHF.

This clonotype is a singleton in its sample. CDR3 DNA: TGTGCCAGCAGCAGGGCTTCCGCATTGAACACTGAAGCTTTCTTT. This gives the protein CASSRASALNTEAFF. The V gene is TRBV11-2, the J gene TRBJ1-1; D gene ambiguous. Trimming took 5 bases from V and 0 from J, leaving 13 bases between them. The length of the CDR3 is 15 residues. Germline values: CDR1 SGHAT, CDR2 FQNNGV.

Of note for this clonotype: At one boundary the junction diverges from the germline segment, which might be a read error. V usage is TRBV4-2 and J usage is TRBJ2-2; D not certain. The germline V gene encodes CDR1 LGHNA and CDR2 YNFKEQ. This CDR3 has 16 residues. The CDR3 here is CASSQNLMANTRELFF. The CDR3 coding sequence is TGCGCCAGCAGCCAAAATCTGATGGCCAACACCAGGGAGCTGTTTTTT.

This clonotype has just one count. At one end, the junction sequence differs from germline, possibly due to a read error. The V call is TRBV6-5, the J call TRBJ1-6; the match to TRBD1 covers 9 bases. CDR3 length: 15 residues. CDR1 and CDR2 from the germline V gene are MNHEY and SVGAGI. The CDR3 bases are TGTGCCAGCAGTCACTCGACAGGGGGGGCATCACCCCTCCATTTT. It translates to CASSHSTGGASPLHF.

Sample share makes this clonotype medium-sized. The rearrangement links TRBV11-2 to TRBJ1-5; D may be TRBD1 (5 bases). V gave up 5 bases and J gave up 9 bases, with 20 bases separating them. Germline CDR1 and CDR2: SGHAT and FQNNGV. The CDR3 contains 15 residues. This chain's CDR3 is CASSPRDGPRRPQHF. The CDR3 nucleotides are TGTGCCAGCAGCCCGAGGGACGGCCCTAGACGGCCCCAGCATTTT.

Details on this clonotype: A junction end diverges from the germline sequence, so it may reflect a read error. The chain carries TRBV5-5 and TRBJ2-1; possible D gene TRBD2, 6 bases. Germline V gene data show CDR1 as SGHKS and CDR2 as YYEKEE (reference sequence). The CDR3 is made up of 15 amino acids. CDR3 sequence: CASSLGLVVYNEQIF. CDR3 in DNA: TGTGCCAGCAGCTTGGGACTAGTGGTATACAATGAGCAGATCTTC.

About this clonotype: This CDR3 fails to terminate in the conserved phenylalanine or tryptophan, so it likely reflects a read error. The V and J genes are TRBV6-5 and TRBJ2-1; D may match TRBD1 or TRBD2 (5 bases each). CDR1 is MNHEY and CDR2 is SVGAGI in the germline V gene. With 6 bases removed from V and 10 bases from J, the gap between germline ends came to 10 bases. The CDR3 totals 11 residues. CDR3: CASRRGAEQFV. DNA for the CDR3: TGTGCCAGCAGAAGAGGGGCAGAGCAGTTCGTC.

The chain is built from TRBV29-1 and TRBJ2-1; D unresolved. In germline, CDR1 is SQVTM, CDR2 ANQGSEA. The CDR3 loop spans 15 amino acids. The CDR3 nucleotides read TGCAGTGTCTTTGAGACCCTAAAACAATACAATGAGCAGTTCTTC. It codes for CSVFETLKQYNEQFF.

This clonotype has more than one count but fewer than ten. A junction end diverges from the germline sequence, so it may reflect a read error. The chain carries TRBV6-5 and TRBJ2-3; the D gene could be TRBD1 or TRBD2 (5 bases each). Germline CDR1 MNHEY, CDR2 SVGAGI. The CDR3 covers 15 residues. In DNA form, the CDR3 reads TGTACCAGCAGTTACCGGGACCGTAGCATAGATACGCAGTATTTT. Its translation is CTSSYRDRSIDTQYF.

This clonotype was picked up many times. Germline and junction disagree at one end, which may indicate a read error. This chain joins TRBV20-1 and TRBJ2-1; D is possibly TRBD1 (6 bases). CDR3 length: 13 amino acids. Germline V gene sequence: CDR1 DFQATT, CDR2 SNEGSKA (reference sequence). The DNA for the CDR3 is TGCAGTGCTAGATTAACAGGGATGGATGATCAGTTCTTC. Amino acid sequence: CSARLTGMDDQFF.

Of note for this clonotype: Compared with germline, one end of the junction differs, possibly owing to a read error. This chain's CDR3 is CASSVSGRSYIEQFF. CDR3 DNA sequence: TGCGCCAGCAGTGTGTCAGGGCGTTCCTACATTGAGCAGTTCTTC. The chain has TRBV10-2 and TRBJ2-1, with TRBD1 as a possible D gene (5 bases). Germline V gene data show CDR1 as WSHSY and CDR2 as SAAADI. The CDR3 runs to 15 residues.

Comment on this clonotype: A junction end diverges from the germline sequence, so it may reflect a read error. The chain employs TRBV5-4 and TRBJ2-1; D is possibly TRBD2 (6 bases). There are 18 residues in the CDR3. CDR1 SGHNT and CDR2 YYREEE come from the germline V gene (reference sequence). DNA of the CDR3: TGTGCCAGCAGCTTCAACGGGGGATCAGGGAGCTCCTGCAATGAGCAGTTCTTC. Protein product: CASSFNGGSGSSCNEQFF. Based on the CDR3 plus reference TRBV5-4 and TRBJ2-1, the full variable domain is ETGVTQSPTHLIKTRGQQVTLRCSSQSGHNTVSWYQQALGQGPQFIFQYYREEENGRGNFPPRFSGLQFPNYSSELNVNALELDDSALYLCASSFNGGSGSSCNEQFFGPGTRLTVL.

Worth noting for this clonotype: The junction and the germline gene differ at one end; a read error may be behind it. The chain uses TRBV29-1 and TRBJ2-1; D tentatively fits TRBD1 or TRBD2 (5 bases each). CDR1 SQVTM and CDR2 ANQGSEA come from the germline V gene. CDR3 length equals 17 residues. The CDR3 loop is CSVEDQNLTGRFNEQFF. The CDR3 nucleotides are TGTAGCGTTGAAGATCAAAATCTAACGGGACGATTCAATGAGCAGTTCTTC.

A note on this clonotype: At one of its ends the junction is not consistent with the germline gene, which may arise from a read error. The chain combines TRBV6-2 or TRBV6-3 with TRBJ2-7, with TRBD2 as a possible D gene (5 bases). Per the germline V gene, CDR1 is MNHEY and CDR2 is SVGEGT. This CDR3 contains 14 residues. The CDR3 nucleotides are TGTACCAGCGTGTTGCAGCGGACCACCTACGAGCATTACTTC. This encodes CTSVLQRTTYEHYF.

Comments on this clonotype: Germline and junction disagree at one end, which may indicate a read error. The V and J genes are TRBV29-1 and TRBJ1-1; no reliable D call. Germline lookup yields CDR1 SQVTM and CDR2 ANQGSEA. The CDR3 is 14 residues long. The CDR3 loop is CSVEDKTRNIEAFF. CDR3 sequence (DNA): TGCAGCGTTGAAGACAAAACAAGAAACATTGAAGCTTTCTTC.

This clonotype is a singleton in its sample. Compared with germline, one end of the junction differs, possibly owing to a read error. The chain carries TRBV12-3 or TRBV12-4 and TRBJ2-3; possible D gene TRBD2, 5 bases. The CDR3 runs 13 residues. The CDR3: CSSSRAGADTQYF. The DNA of the CDR3 is TGTTCCAGCAGTCGGGCGGGTGCAGATACGCAGTATTTT.